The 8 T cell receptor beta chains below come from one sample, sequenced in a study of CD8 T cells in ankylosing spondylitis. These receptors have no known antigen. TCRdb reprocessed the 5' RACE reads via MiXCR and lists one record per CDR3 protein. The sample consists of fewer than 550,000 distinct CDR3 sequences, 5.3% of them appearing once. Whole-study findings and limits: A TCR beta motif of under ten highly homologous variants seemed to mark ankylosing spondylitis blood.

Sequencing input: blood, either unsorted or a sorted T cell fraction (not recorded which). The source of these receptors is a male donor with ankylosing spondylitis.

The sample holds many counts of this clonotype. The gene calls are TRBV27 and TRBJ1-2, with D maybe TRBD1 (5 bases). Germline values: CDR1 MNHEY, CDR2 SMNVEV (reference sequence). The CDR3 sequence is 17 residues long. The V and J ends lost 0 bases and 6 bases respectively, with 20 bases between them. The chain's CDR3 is CASSLSWRGWFRDGYTF. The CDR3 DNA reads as TGTGCCAGCAGTTTATCGTGGAGGGGTTGGTTCCGGGATGGCTACACCTTC.

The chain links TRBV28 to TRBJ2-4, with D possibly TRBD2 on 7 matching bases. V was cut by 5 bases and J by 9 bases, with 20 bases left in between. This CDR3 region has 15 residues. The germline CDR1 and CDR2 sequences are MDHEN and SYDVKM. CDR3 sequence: CASSPKRGASGIQYF. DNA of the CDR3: TGTGCCAGCAGTCCAAAACGGGGGGCGTCGGGCATTCAGTACTTC.

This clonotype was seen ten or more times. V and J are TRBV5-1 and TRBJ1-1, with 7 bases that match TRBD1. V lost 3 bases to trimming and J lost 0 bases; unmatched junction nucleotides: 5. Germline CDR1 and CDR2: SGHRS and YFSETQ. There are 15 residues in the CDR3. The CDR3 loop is CASSWGTAMNTEAFF. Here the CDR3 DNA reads TGCGCCAGCAGCTGGGGGACAGCCATGAACACTGAAGCTTTCTTT.

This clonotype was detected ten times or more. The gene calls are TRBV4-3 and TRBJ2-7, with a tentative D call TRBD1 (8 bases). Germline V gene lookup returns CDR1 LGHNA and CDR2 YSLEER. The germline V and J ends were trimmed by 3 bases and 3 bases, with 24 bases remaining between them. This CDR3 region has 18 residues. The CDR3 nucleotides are TGCGCCAGCAGCCAGGGAGGGGAGACAGGGGAAGGCAACTACGAGCAGTACTTC. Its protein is CASSQGGETGEGNYEQYF.

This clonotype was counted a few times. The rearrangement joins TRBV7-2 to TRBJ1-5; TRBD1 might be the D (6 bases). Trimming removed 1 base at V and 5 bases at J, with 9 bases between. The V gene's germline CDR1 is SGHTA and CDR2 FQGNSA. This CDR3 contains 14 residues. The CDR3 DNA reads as TGTGCCAGCAGCTTAGAACACAGGGATCAGCCCCAGCATTTT. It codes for CASSLEHRDQPQHF.

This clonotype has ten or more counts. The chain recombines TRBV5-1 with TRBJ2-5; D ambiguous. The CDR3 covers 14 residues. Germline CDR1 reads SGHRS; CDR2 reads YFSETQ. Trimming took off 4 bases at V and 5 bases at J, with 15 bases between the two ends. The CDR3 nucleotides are TGCGCCAGCAGCGTGTCACTCTCTGGGGAGACCCAGTACTTC. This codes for CASSVSLSGETQYF.

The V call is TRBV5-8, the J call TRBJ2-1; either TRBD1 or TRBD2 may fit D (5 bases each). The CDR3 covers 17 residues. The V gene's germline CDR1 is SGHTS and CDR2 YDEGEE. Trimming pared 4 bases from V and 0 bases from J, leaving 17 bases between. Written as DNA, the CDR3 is TGTGCCAGCAGCCCTCTTCCGGGACGAAGCTCCTACAATGAGCAGTTCTTC. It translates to CASSPLPGRSSYNEQFF.

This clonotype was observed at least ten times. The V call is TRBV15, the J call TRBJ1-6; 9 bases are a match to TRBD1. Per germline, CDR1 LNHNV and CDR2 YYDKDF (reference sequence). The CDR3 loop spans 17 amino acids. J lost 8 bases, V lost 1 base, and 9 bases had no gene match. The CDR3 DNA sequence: TGTGCCACCAGCAGAGTAGCGGGGGGACAGGGCGATTCACCCCTCCACTTT. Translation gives CATSRVAGGQGDSPLHF.